The 28 T cell receptor beta chains given below trace back to one sample, sequenced in a study of identical twins. TCRdb used MiXCR to reprocess the 5' RACE reads, holding one entry per CDR3 protein. The sample holds a few hundred thousand distinct CDR3 sequences, roughly 9.5% seen once. In addition, the sample was reused for a study of yellow fever vaccine responses in identical twins.

The sample was PBMCs. The receptor source for this set is a woman aged 18-29 years in good health.

The CDR3 bases are TGTGCCAGCAGCTTAGCGAAGGCGGCCTCCTACGAGCAGTACTTC. Translating it yields CASSLAKAASYEQYF. The rearrangement links TRBV7-2 to TRBJ2-7, with D uncertain. Germline loops: CDR1 SGHTA, CDR2 FQGNSA. Trimming removed 0 bases from V and 0 bases from J, with 9 bases in between. The CDR3 consists of 15 residues.

This clonotype was detected many times. This chain links TRBV5-6 with TRBJ2-3, with no clear D. V lost 3 bases and J lost 2, with 10 bases in between. CDR3 length: 14 amino acids. The germline V gene encodes CDR1 SGHDT and CDR2 YYEEEE. CDR3 sequence (DNA): TGTGCCAGCAGCTCTGTCGGAGTCACAGATACGCAGTATTTT. As protein: CASSSVGVTDTQYF.

This chain uses TRBV12-3 or TRBV12-4 with TRBJ1-1, with TRBD1 as a possible D gene (5 bases). The CDR3 is made up of 15 amino acids. V gave up 3 bases and J gave up 7 bases, with 18 bases separating them. The CDR3 sequence: CASSFRTRDGSEAFF. CDR3 DNA sequence: TGTGCCAGCAGTTTCCGGACGAGGGACGGAAGTGAAGCTTTCTTT.

This clonotype has more than one count but fewer than ten. The rearrangement joins TRBV20-1 to TRBJ2-5; a possible D gene is TRBD1 (5 bases). Trimming cost V 3 bases and J 4 bases, with 9 bases left between them. Germline loops: CDR1 DFQATT, CDR2 SNEGSKA (reference sequence). The CDR3 is 12 amino acids. CDR3 loop: CSASQGTETQYF. DNA of the CDR3: TGCAGTGCTAGTCAGGGTACAGAGACCCAGTACTTC.

This clonotype was detected many times. The rearrangement joins TRBV6-1 to TRBJ2-1; TRBD1 matches 8 bases. V dropped 7 bases and J dropped 10; count of bases not matched to a gene: 9. Germline CDR1 MNHNS, CDR2 SASEGT. The length of the CDR3 is 13 residues. As DNA, the CDR3 is TGTGCCAGCACGCCAGGGGGCTTATGGGAGCAGTTCTTC. Protein product: CASTPGGLWEQFF.

This clonotype has just a few counts. V usage is TRBV2 and J usage is TRBJ2-5; 8 bases are shared with TRBD2. Per germline, CDR1 SNHLY and CDR2 FYNNEI. CDR3 size: 16 residues. V shed 6 bases and J 2 bases; nucleotides not matched to a gene: 11. CDR3 region: CASRSSLRGVQETQYF. The CDR3 DNA sequence: TGTGCCAGCAGGTCTAGCTTGCGGGGGGTACAAGAGACCCAGTACTTC.

This clonotype was counted between two and nine times. This chain connects TRBV4-2 to TRBJ2-7; TRBD1 agrees at 7 bases. Germline CDR1 LGHNA, CDR2 YNFKEQ. The V gene end was trimmed by 4 bases and the J gene end by 2 bases; junction bases not matched to a gene: 5. The CDR3 totals 14 residues. The CDR3 coding sequence is TGTGCCAGCAGCCGTCCGGGACAGACCTACGAGCAGTACTTC. Translated, it gives CASSRPGQTYEQYF.

This clonotype was observed a few times. The chain links TRBV6-2 or TRBV6-3 to TRBJ2-5; D is perhaps TRBD2 (5 bases). V gave up 5 bases and J gave up 5 bases, with 18 bases separating them. The CDR3 extends over 15 amino acids. Germline CDR1 is MNHEY and CDR2 is SVGEGT. The CDR3 sequence is CASSPSGVGIETQYF. CDR3 nucleotides: TGTGCCAGCAGTCCTTCGGGTGTCGGGATTGAGACCCAGTACTTC.

This clonotype was counted many times. V and J are TRBV7-2 and TRBJ1-5; D possibly corresponds to TRBD1 (5 bases). V shed 5 bases and J shed 0 bases, with 11 bases lying between them. CDR3 length: 15 amino acids. Germline assignment: CDR1 SGHTA and CDR2 FQGNSA. The CDR3 loop reads CASSPGPHSNQPQHF. CDR3 DNA: TGTGCCAGCAGCCCAGGGCCTCATAGCAATCAGCCCCAGCATTTT.

This clonotype appeared many times. The V gene is TRBV5-1, the J gene TRBJ2-2; the D gene is possibly TRBD2 (5 bases). The germline V gene encodes CDR1 SGHRS and CDR2 YFSETQ. The CDR3 is 14 residues long. V was clipped by 4 bases and J by 4 bases, with 11 bases between them. CDR3: CASSVTAGTGELFF. As DNA, the CDR3 is TGCGCCAGCAGCGTCACCGCGGGCACCGGGGAGCTGTTTTTT.

This clonotype was detected ten times or more. The chain couples TRBV4-1 to TRBJ2-1; no clear D gene. V was shortened by 0 bases and J by 10 bases, with 7 bases between the two germline ends. This CDR3 has 12 residues. Germline V CDR1 and CDR2: MGHRA, YSYEKL. The CDR3 protein is CASSQDLREQFF. The CDR3 region has the DNA TGCGCCAGCAGCCAAGATCTTAGGGAGCAGTTCTTC.

In its sample, this clonotype was seen a few times. This chain links TRBV5-6 with TRBJ1-4; 8 bases fit TRBD1. The CDR3 runs to 14 residues. Germline V gene sequence: CDR1 SGHDT, CDR2 YYEEEE. With 4 bases clipped from V and 7 bases from J, the junction kept 6 bases outside the gene matches. CDR3 bases: TGTGCCAGCAGCATGGCAGGGGGCGGTGAAAAACTGTTTTTT. It translates to CASSMAGGGEKLFF.

This chain joins TRBV12-3 or TRBV12-4 and TRBJ2-3, with D possibly matching TRBD2 (5 bases). Between the trimmed V and J ends, which lost 6 bases and 6 bases, there was a span of 19 bases. This CDR3 comprises 15 residues. The CDR3 DNA sequence: TGTGCCAGCAGCCCCCCTAGCACACACACGGATACGCAGTATTTT. Its translation: CASSPPSTHTDTQYF.

This chain uses TRBV20-1 with TRBJ1-1; D is possibly TRBD1 (6 bases). Germline V gene data show CDR1 as DFQATT and CDR2 as SNEGSKA (reference sequence). CDR3 length: 13 amino acids. Trimming removed 0 bases at V and 4 bases at J, with 9 bases between. The CDR3 reads CSARDVRGTEAFF. CDR3 bases: TGCAGTGCTAGAGATGTCAGGGGCACTGAAGCTTTCTTT.

This clonotype was observed at least ten times. V gene TRBV4-2 combines with J gene TRBJ2-2; either TRBD1 or TRBD2 may fit D (5 bases each). V was cut by 7 bases and J by 5 bases, with 14 bases left in between. Germline V CDR1 and CDR2: LGHNA, YNFKEQ. The CDR3 totals 14 residues. CDR3 DNA sequence: TGTGCCAGCAAGGGGACGACAGAGACCGGGGAGCTGTTTTTT. Protein: CASKGTTETGELFF.

This rearrangement joins TRBV11-2 to TRBJ2-3, with 10 bases that match TRBD1. V lost 5 bases, J lost 2 bases, and 7 bases stayed unmatched. Germline values: CDR1 SGHAT, CDR2 FQNNGV. The CDR3 consists of 16 residues. CDR3 residues: CASSDEDRGLTDTQYF. In DNA, the CDR3 is TGTGCCAGCAGCGATGAAGACAGGGGGCTCACAGATACGCAGTATTTT.

The V gene is TRBV5-6, the J gene TRBJ1-6, with TRBD1 matching over 7 bases. There are 14 residues in the CDR3. The V segment lost 5 bases and the J segment 8 bases; nucleotides outside the gene matches: 7. CDR1 and CDR2 from the germline V gene are SGHDT and YYEEEE. The CDR3 region is CASRGRQGDSPLHF. CDR3 bases: TGTGCCAGCAGGGGTCGGCAGGGGGATTCACCCCTCCACTTT.

This clonotype showed up just a few times. This chain uses TRBV2 with TRBJ2-5; 10 bases are shared with TRBD1. J lost 10 bases, V lost 6 bases, and 2 bases had no gene match. Germline loops: CDR1 SNHLY, CDR2 FYNNEI. The CDR3 is 11 residues long. CDR3 region: CASRGTGVQYF. The CDR3 coding sequence is TGTGCCAGCAGAGGGACAGGGGTCCAGTACTTC.

J is TRBJ2-3 and V is TRBV5-1, with D possibly matching TRBD1 (6 bases). The V and J ends lost 5 bases and 0 bases respectively, with 19 bases between them. The CDR3 has 17 residues. Germline V gene sequence: CDR1 SGHRS, CDR2 YFSETQ. For the CDR3, the DNA is TGCGCCAGCAGTCGAACTACAGGGTCTGTTAGCACAGATACGCAGTATTTT. This translates into CASSRTTGSVSTDTQYF.

This clonotype was picked up a small number of times. This sequence joins TRBV6-2 or TRBV6-3 and TRBJ2-3; D is unclear. V dropped 2 bases and J dropped 5 bases, with 14 bases sitting between them. This CDR3 contains 15 residues. From germline, CDR1 is MNHEY and CDR2 SVGEGT. This CDR3 reads CASSYLPSTGDTQYF. The CDR3 region has the DNA TGTGCCAGCAGTTACCTGCCAAGCACCGGAGATACGCAGTATTTT.

This clonotype came up many times. The genes are TRBV12-3 or TRBV12-4 and TRBJ2-1; D not resolved. Trimming removed 4 bases at V and 0 bases at J, with 13 bases between. The CDR3 is 16 residues long. In nucleotides, the CDR3 is TGTGCCAGCAGTTCCCACACAGTGAGCTCCTACAATGAGCAGTTCTTC. Translating it yields CASSSHTVSSYNEQFF.

The rearrangement uses TRBV6-5 and TRBJ2-7, with TRBD1 as a possible D gene (5 bases). With 0 bases removed from V and 3 bases from J, the gap between germline ends came to 12 bases. Germline CDR1 and CDR2: MNHEY and SVGAGI. The CDR3 spans 15 residues. CDR3 DNA: TGTGCCAGCAGTTACTCGTCGACAGCTTACTACGAGCAGTACTTC. Translation gives CASSYSSTAYYEQYF.

This clonotype was found many times. The rearrangement links TRBV5-6 to TRBJ2-7; no definite D call. Looked up from germline, CDR1 is SGHDT and CDR2 is YYEEEE. This CDR3 is built from 13 residues. V lost 5 bases and J 2 bases, leaving 11 bases between the germline ends. This CDR3 reads CASSRDLPYEQYF. The CDR3 DNA sequence: TGTGCCAGCAGTCGAGACTTACCCTACGAGCAGTACTTC. The whole variable domain, filled in from reference TRBV5-6 and TRBJ2-7, reads DAGVTQSPTHLIKTRGQQVTLRCSPKSGHDTVSWYQQALGQGPQFIFQYYEEEERQRGNFPDRFSGHQFPNYSSELNVNALLLGDSALYLCASSRDLPYEQYFGPGTRLTVT.

This clonotype was counted between two and nine times. The chain couples TRBV4-3 to TRBJ2-3; 8 bases fit TRBD2. The CDR3 consists of 16 residues. CDR1 LGHNA and CDR2 YSLEER come from the germline V gene. The V and J ends lost 4 bases and 4 bases, in that order; junction bases with no gene match: 10. The CDR3: CASSPQLWTSPDTQYF. In DNA, the CDR3 is TGCGCCAGCAGCCCTCAATTGTGGACTAGCCCAGATACGCAGTATTTT.

The genes are TRBV7-8 and TRBJ2-3; the D is unclear. The CDR3 has 15 residues. Germline V gene sequence: CDR1 SGHVS, CDR2 FQNEAQ. Trimming removed 5 bases from V and 1 base from J, with 13 bases in between. The CDR3 coding sequence is TGTGCCAGCAGCCCCGCGAATAGCCGCACAGATACGCAGTATTTT. As protein: CASSPANSRTDTQYF.

This clonotype was counted a few times. The V gene is TRBV27, the J gene TRBJ1-1; perhaps TRBD1 as D (5 bases). CDR3 length: 14 residues. Germline CDR1 is MNHEY and CDR2 is SMNVEV (reference sequence). The V and J ends lost 3 bases and 2 bases respectively, with 10 bases between them. The CDR3, as DNA: TGTGCCAGCAGTTTCGGCAGGGCAAACACTGAAGCTTTCTTT. Translated, it gives CASSFGRANTEAFF.

The sample holds many counts of this clonotype. The genes are TRBV12-3 or TRBV12-4 and TRBJ2-2; the match to TRBD1 covers 7 bases. The CDR3 spans 14 residues. The V segment lost 6 bases and the J segment 6 bases; nucleotides outside the gene matches: 7. This CDR3 is CASRSKGQAGELFF. The CDR3 DNA is TGTGCCAGCAGGTCAAAAGGACAGGCCGGGGAGCTGTTTTTT.

CDR3 DNA: TGTGCCAGCAGCTTACCGGACAGCCTTACGCAGCAGTACTTC. It codes for CASSLPDSLTQQYF. This chain connects TRBV7-9 to TRBJ2-7; D may be TRBD1 (6 bases). The germline CDR1 and CDR2 sequences are SEHNR and FQNEAQ (reference sequence). The ends were cut back, 2 bases at V and 8 bases at J, with 16 bases in the middle. This CDR3 is 14 amino acids long. Full variable domain (outside the CDR3, taken from reference TRBV7-9 and TRBJ2-7): DTGVSQNPRHKITKRGQNVTFRCDPISEHNRLYWYRQTLGQGPEFLTYFQNEAQLEKSRLLSDRFSAERPKGSFSTLEIQRTEQGDSAMYLCASSLPDSLTQQYFGPGTRLTVT.